Listed below are T cell receptor beta chains from one sample, sequenced in a study of regulatory T cells in long-lasting Graves disease. MiXCR, applied by TCRdb to the multiplex PCR reads, yields one record per CDR3 protein. The sample lists 350,000 to 450,000 distinct CDR3 sequences, approximately 15% occurring once. This sample also appeared in a second study, on T cells in Graves' hyperthyroidism and ophthalmopathy.

Sequenced here: peripheral blood mononuclear cells (PBMCs), sampled at new diagnosis, from a patient treated with antithyroid drugs. All receptors come from a woman younger than 45 with Graves disease. The CDR3 runs from the conserved cysteine through the conserved F or W. A D gene is named only where the DNA matches it firmly. Some rows have no size entry. The others give once, few or many, or a class for an expanded clone.

d_gene,abundance,v_gene,j_gene,CDR3aa,CDR3nt
.,many,TRBV20-1,TRBJ2-1,CSARKLEMNTRVEFF,TGCAGTGCTAGAAAGCTAGAGATGAATACCCGGGTTGAGTTCTTC
.,.,TRBV25-1,TRBJ2-7,CASSETRVGSEQYF,TGTGCCAGCAGCGAAACGAGGGTAGGGAGCGAGCAGTACTTC
.,few,TRBV20-1,TRBJ1-2,CSARSPGAGLWGYTF,TGCAGTGCAAGGTCCCCTGGGGCAGGTCTTTGGGGCTACACCTTC
.,many,TRBV28,TRBJ2-7,CASHRGGGTGGSYEQYF,TGTGCCAGTCACAGGGGTGGAGGGACGGGAGGCTCCTACGAGCAGTACTTC
TRBD2,many,TRBV6-2/TRBV6-3,TRBJ2-3,CASSYLPGGEGQTDTQYF,TGTGCCAGCAGTTACTTACCGGGGGGGGAGGGCCAGACAGATACGCAGTATTTT
.,.,TRBV9,TRBJ2-2,CASSARTVTGELFF,TGTGCCAGCAGCGCCCGGACGGTCACCGGGGAGCTGTTTTTT
TRBD1,many,TRBV7-3,TRBJ2-1,CASSPGGTGVKNEQFF,TGTGCCAGCAGCCCGGGGGGGACAGGGGTTAAGAATGAGCAGTTCTTC
TRBD1,few,TRBV5-6,TRBJ2-2,CASSSPTGGTGELFF,TGTGCCAGCAGCTCGCCCACAGGGGGCACCGGGGAGCTGTTTTTT
TRBD1,many,TRBV15,TRBJ2-1,CATSSDRVLGDEQFF,TGTGCCACCAGCAGCGACAGGGTCTTAGGCGATGAGCAGTTCTTC
.,few,TRBV7-2,TRBJ1-4,CASSLVGYPNEKLFF,TGTGCCAGCAGCTTAGTGGGGTATCCTAATGAAAAACTGTTTTTT
.,many,TRBV12-5,TRBJ1-2,CASGLHVPDSRGGYTF,TGTGCTAGTGGTTTGCACGTCCCGGACAGCCGGGGTGGCTACACCTTC
.,few,TRBV25-1,TRBJ1-1,CASSDKVGGTEAFF,TGTGCCAGCAGTGATAAGGTGGGCGGCACTGAAGCTTTCTTT
TRBD1,many,TRBV10-1,TRBJ1-1,CASARQGGEAFF,TGCGCCAGCGCCCGACAGGGAGGCGAAGCTTTCTTT
.,many,TRBV24-1,TRBJ2-5,CATSDRLGDAKTQYF,TGTGCCACCAGTGACCGCCTGGGCGACGCGAAGACCCAGTACTTC
TRBD1,many,TRBV27,TRBJ1-6,CASSSSGTALSPLHF,TGTGCCAGCAGTTCTTCCGGGACAGCTTTGTCACCCCTCCACTTT
.,many,TRBV11-2,TRBJ1-2,CASSDYVPSYGYTF,TGTGCCAGCAGCGACTATGTCCCATCTTATGGCTACACCTTC
.,few,TRBV20-1,TRBJ2-3,CSARKSSSTDTQYF,TGCAGTGCTAGAAAGTCTTCGAGCACAGATACGCAGTATTTT
.,few,TRBV6-2/TRBV6-3,TRBJ1-2,CASSYDRDYGYTF,TGTGCCAGCAGTTACGACCGGGACTATGGCTACACCTTC
.,.,TRBV7-2,TRBJ2-3,CASSLAGPPEDTQYF,TGTGCCAGCAGCTTAGCGGGCCCCCCGGAAGATACGCAGTATTTT
.,.,TRBV12-3/TRBV12-4,TRBJ2-4,CASSFLGRYGGIQYF,TGTGCCAGCAGTTTCCTGGGACGGTACGGAGGAATTCAGTACTTC
TRBD2,many,TRBV2,TRBJ2-3,CASSLEPSGSWEDTQYF,TGTGCCAGCAGCTTAGAACCTAGCGGGAGTTGGGAAGATACGCAGTATTTT
.,many,TRBV20-1,TRBJ2-1,CSARARSYNEQFF,TGCAGTGCTAGAGCCCGATCCTACAATGAGCAGTTCTTC
.,.,TRBV6-1,TRBJ1-2,CASRRGVYGYTF,TGTGCCAGCAGGCGGGGAGTTTATGGCTACACCTTC
.,many,TRBV6-1,TRBJ2-7,CASSRLSGVEQYF,TGTGCCAGCAGTCGACTTTCGGGAGTCGAGCAGTACTTC
.,few,TRBV19,TRBJ1-1,CASSMATRLATEAFF,TGTGCCAGTAGTATGGCTACCCGACTGGCCACTGAAGCTTTCTTT
TRBD2,few,TRBV6-1,TRBJ2-3,CASRTGTSGYISTDTQYF,TGTGCCAGCAGGACCGGGACTAGCGGTTATATTAGCACAGATACGCAGTATTTT
TRBD1,many,TRBV5-1,TRBJ1-5,CASSPQTGSNQPQHF,TGCGCCAGCAGCCCCCAGACAGGGAGTAATCAGCCCCAGCATTTT
TRBD1,many,TRBV6-9,TRBJ2-2,CASSYPTQGPNTGELFF,TGTGCCAGCAGTTACCCGACACAGGGGCCGAACACCGGGGAGCTGTTTTTT